This TCR beta chain emerged from a study of T-cell reconstitution after alpha-beta-depleted transplantation in children. There are a few counts of this clonotype. The target antigen is unknown. Unique molecular identifiers were built into the TCRbeta library. One entry per CDR3 protein results from TCRdb running MiXCR on the PCR reads. The sample lists hundreds of thousands of distinct CDR3 sequences; over 10% were seen once. General study findings and limits: Hyperexpanded clones declined; after one year, newly produced T cells mostly supplied diversity. Several patients had high TCRbeta diversity at day 60; it came from surviving recipient T cells and thymic progenitors. Several hundred expanded graft clones reportedly gave rise to the alpha-beta T cells present about two months after transplant.

V dropped 4 bases and J dropped 3 bases, with 10 bases sitting between them. Germline-derived CDR1 and CDR2 are MDHEN and SYDVKM. The CDR3 loop spans 14 amino acids. The sequence was collected from a girl aged 2 to 9 with congenital amegakaryocytic thrombocytopenia, due to receive a stem cell transplant. V is TRBV28 and J is TRBJ2-1, with no clear D. The material was PBMCs, obtained before TCRalphabeta/CD19-depleted stem cell transplant. The CDR3, as DNA: TGTGCCAGCAGTTCTCTAGGTGTCTACAATGAGCAGTTCTTC. The encoded protein is CASSSLGVYNEQFF.